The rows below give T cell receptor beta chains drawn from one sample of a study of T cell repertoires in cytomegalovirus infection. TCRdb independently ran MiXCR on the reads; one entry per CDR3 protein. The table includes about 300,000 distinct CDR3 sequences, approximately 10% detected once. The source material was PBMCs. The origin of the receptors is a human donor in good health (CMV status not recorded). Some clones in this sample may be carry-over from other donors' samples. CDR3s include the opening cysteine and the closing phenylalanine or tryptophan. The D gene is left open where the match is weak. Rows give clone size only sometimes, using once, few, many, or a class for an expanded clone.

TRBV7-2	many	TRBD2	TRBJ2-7	TGTGCCAGCAGCCCCACTAGCGGGGGAGCCTACGAGCAGTACTTC	CASSPTSGGAYEQYF
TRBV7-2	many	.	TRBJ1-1	TGTGCCAGCAGCCCCTCGACAGGGAACACTGAAGCTTTCTTT	CASSPSTGNTEAFF
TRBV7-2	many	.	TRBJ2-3	TGTGCCAGCAGCCCCCGCCGAGGGGATACGCAGTATTTT	CASSPRRGDTQYF
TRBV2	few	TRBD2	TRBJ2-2	TGTGCCAGCAGTGGACTAGCGGGGGGGCGGAACACCGGGGAGCTGTTTTTT	CASSGLAGGRNTGELFF
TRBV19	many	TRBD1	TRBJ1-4	TGTGCCAGTAGTACCATGTCGGGACAGCTAAGAAAACTGTTTTTT	CASSTMSGQLRKLFF
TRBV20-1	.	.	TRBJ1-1	TGCAGTGCTAGACCCGCCAGGGTTGAAGCTTTCTTT	CSARPARVEAFF
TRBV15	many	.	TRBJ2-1	TGTGCCACCAGCAGAGATCAGGGGGGGTCCCCCAATGAGCAGTTCTTC	CATSRDQGGSPNEQFF
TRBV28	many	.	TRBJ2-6	TGTGCCAGCAGTTTCATCCAGGCCTCTGGGGCCAACGTCCTGACTTTC	CASSFIQASGANVLTF
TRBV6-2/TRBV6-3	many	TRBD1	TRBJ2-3	TGTGCCAGCAGTCTGGGACAGGGGCCTACAGATACGCAGTATTTT	CASSLGQGPTDTQYF
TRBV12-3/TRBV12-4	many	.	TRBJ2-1	TGTGCCAGCAGTTTGTTAAACTTTGAGCAGTTCTTC	CASSLLNFEQFF
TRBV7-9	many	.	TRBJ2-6	TGTGCCAGCAGCTTAGTCTCTTCTGGGGCCAACGTCCTGACTTTC	CASSLVSSGANVLTF
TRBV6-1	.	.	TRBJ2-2	TGTGCCAGCTCTGGGACGGGGAACACCGGGGAGCTGTTTTTT	CASSGTGNTGELFF
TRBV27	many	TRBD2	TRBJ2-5	TGTGCCAGCAGTTTAGGGACTAGCGGTCGAGGGGGGACCCAGTACTTC	CASSLGTSGRGGTQYF
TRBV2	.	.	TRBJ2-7	TGTGCCAGCAGTGGATCAGCCGTTTCGGACTACGAGCAGTACTTC	CASSGSAVSDYEQYF
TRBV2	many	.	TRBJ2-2	TGTGCCAGCGGTCGGACCGCTGTGAACACCGGGGAGCTGTTTTTT	CASGRTAVNTGELFF
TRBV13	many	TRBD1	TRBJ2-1	TGTGCCAGCAGCTCCCGGGACAGGAACAATGAGCAGTTCTTC	CASSSRDRNNEQFF
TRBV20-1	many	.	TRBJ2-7	TGCAGTGCTAGAGACCACGGGGGAGCGGGCTCCTACGAGCAGTACTTC	CSARDHGGAGSYEQYF
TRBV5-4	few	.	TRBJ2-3	TGTGCCATCAAAGGGCAGACCGCCACAGATACGCAGTATTTT	CAIKGQTATDTQYF
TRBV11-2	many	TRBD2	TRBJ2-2	TGTGCCAGCAGGTTGACTAGCGGGGGGGCTATCGGGGAGCTGTTTTTT	CASRLTSGGAIGELFF
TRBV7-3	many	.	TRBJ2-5	TGTGCCAGCAGCTCGTACAGGGAAGAGACCCAGTACTTC	CASSSYREETQYF
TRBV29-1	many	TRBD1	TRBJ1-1	TGCTCCGGGACAGTCATGAACACTGAAGCTTTCTTT	CSGTVMNTEAFF
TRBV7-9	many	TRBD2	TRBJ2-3	TGTGCCAGCACCACAGAGGGAGGGAAGGGCACAGATACGCAGTATTTT	CASTTEGGKGTDTQYF
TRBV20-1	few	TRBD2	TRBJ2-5	TGCAGTGCTAGTAGCGCGGGGGGGGAGACCCAGTACTTC	CSASSAGGETQYF
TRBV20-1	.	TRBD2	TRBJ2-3	TGCAGTGCCAGGTCGGGGGGAGCCACAGATACGCAGTATTTT	CSARSGGATDTQYF
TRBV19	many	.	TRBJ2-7	TGTGCCAGTAGTATCAAATTTCCTCAGGAGTACCCCTACGAGCAGTACTTC	CASSIKFPQEYPYEQYF
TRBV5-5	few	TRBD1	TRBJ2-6	TGTGCCAGCAGCTTTTGGACAGGGGGCCCCCCCTCTGGGGCCAACGTCCTGACTTTC	CASSFWTGGPPSGANVLTF
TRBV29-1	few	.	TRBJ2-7	TGCAGCGTTGAGGTATTAGGCAGAACACCCTCCTACGAGCAGTACTTC	CSVEVLGRTPSYEQYF
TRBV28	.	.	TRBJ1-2	TGTGCCAGCAGTTTTCCCCGAGGGTTCAACTATGGCTACACCTTC	CASSFPRGFNYGYTF
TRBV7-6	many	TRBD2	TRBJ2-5	TGTGCCAGCAGCCCTAAACGGGGCGGGGGGGCAAAAGAGACCCAGTACTTC	CASSPKRGGGAKETQYF
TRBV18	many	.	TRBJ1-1	TGTGCCAGCTCACCCCGCCCGGGGAGGGTGAACACTGAAGCTTTCTTT	CASSPRPGRVNTEAFF
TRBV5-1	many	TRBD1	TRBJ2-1	TGCGCCAGCAGCCGGCGACAGGGGGGCAATGAGCAGTTCTTC	CASSRRQGGNEQFF